A single T cell receptor (beta chain) is shown here with its context. TCRdb keeps only in-frame clones here, not all; method: immunoSEQ multiplex PCR. This table holds around 360,000 clones, 87% found once. The CDR3 is made up of 14 amino acids. V was pared by 4 bases and J by 6 bases, with 1 base of the junction left unmatched. Looked up from germline, CDR1 is MNHEY and CDR2 is SVGAGI. These data are taken from a study of blood T cell repertoires in COVID-19. Study background: The origin of the acute and convalescent COVID-19 samples was the United States, Italy and Spain.

Participant-given clinical history determined each cohort assignment. The sequencing sample was made of PBMCs or T cells enriched from blood (not recorded which). This receptor was obtained from a woman in her 30s who had recovered from COVID-19. The rearrangement links TRBV6-5 to TRBJ1-6; 9 nucleotides align to TRBD1. The CDR3 is CASSWTGVNSPLHF. The DNA of the CDR3 is TGTGCCAGCAGTTGGACAGGGGTTAATTCACCCCTCCACTTT.